This TCR beta chain was sequenced in a study of blood T cells in healthy people across ages. Collection of 8.5 to 10 milliliters of peripheral blood was performed for each donor. With a J-beta primer mix and a sample-barcoded 5' primer, a second PCR ran about 7 to 12 cycles. From the 5' RACE reads, TCRdb called clonotypes with MiXCR, one entry per CDR3 protein. The repertoire holds 1.5 million to 2 million distinct CDR3 sequences, with roughly 43% as singletons. The germline gives CDR1 LGHNA, CDR2 YSLEER. The CDR3 contains 16 residues. Trimming removed 1 base from V and 4 bases from J, with 14 bases in between. Study-wide results and limits: Roughly linear declines in TCR beta diversity per million T cells occurred with age. The donors' CMV status was not determined, possibly confounding changes in expanded clonotypes.

To note about this clonotype: What it binds is not known.

The specimen sequenced was blood. The sequence was collected from a human donor in good health. The chain uses TRBV4-3 and TRBJ2-1; a weak D match, TRBD2 (7 bases). DNA for the CDR3: TGCGCCAGCAGCCAAGTAACGGGGGGCGATTACAATGAGCAGTTCTTC. It yields the protein CASSQVTGGDYNEQFF.